These T cell receptor beta chains were read from a single sample in a study of beta chain features in type 1 diabetes. TCRdb's copy holds only in-frame clones and misses some; the assay was immunoSEQ multiplex PCR. The table shows around 140,000 clones, with approximately 10% occurring only once. Input material: central memory CD4+ T cells from blood. These TCRs come from a man aged 25-45 years with type 1 diabetes. CDR3s include the opening cysteine and the closing phenylalanine or tryptophan. D genes are given only for firm matches. A clone size is listed for some rows: how often the clone was seen (once, few, many), or a class if it is expanded.

clone size: NA
D gene: TRBD1
J gene: TRBJ1-5
V gene: TRBV5-6
CDR3 DNA: TGTGCCAGCAGCTTACAGGGGACTCAGCCCCAGCATTTT
CDR3 protein: CASSLQGTQPQHF

clone size: many
D gene: NA
J gene: TRBJ1-5
V gene: TRBV15
CDR3 DNA: TGTGCCACCAGCAGGTTACAGGTACCTCAGCCCCAGCATTTT
CDR3 protein: CATSRLQVPQPQHF

clone size: NA
D gene: TRBD1
J gene: TRBJ2-3
V gene: TRBV4-1
CDR3 DNA: TGCGCCAGCAGCCAAGCCGGGACAGGGACAAGCTCAGATACGCAGTATTTT
CDR3 protein: CASSQAGTGTSSDTQYF

clone size: NA
D gene: TRBD1
J gene: TRBJ2-1
V gene: TRBV6-5
CDR3 DNA: TGTGCCAGCAGTTGGACCGGTGGACAGGGTTCCAATGAGCAGTTCTTC
CDR3 protein: CASSWTGGQGSNEQFF

clone size: NA
D gene: NA
J gene: TRBJ1-2
V gene: TRBV20-1
CDR3 DNA: TGCAGTGCTAGGGGGAGTTATGGCTACACCTTC
CDR3 protein: CSARGSYGYTF

clone size: NA
D gene: TRBD1
J gene: TRBJ2-5
V gene: TRBV7-3
CDR3 DNA: TGTGCCAGCAGCCCGGGACAGGACTCCCAAGAGACCCAGTACTTC
CDR3 protein: CASSPGQDSQETQYF

clone size: few
D gene: NA
J gene: TRBJ2-1
V gene: TRBV18
CDR3 DNA: TGTGCCAGCTCACTTCCATCCTCTAACAATGAGCAGTTCTTC
CDR3 protein: CASSLPSSNNEQFF

clone size: few
D gene: NA
J gene: TRBJ2-1
V gene: TRBV7-3
CDR3 DNA: TGTGCCAGCAGCTACGGCGGGGCTTCTGGCAATGAGCAGTTCTTC
CDR3 protein: CASSYGGASGNEQFF

clone size: few
D gene: NA
J gene: TRBJ2-7
V gene: TRBV13
CDR3 DNA: TGTGCCAGCAGCCCTACTCGTGGGCAGGGTGTATGGGAGCAGTACTTC
CDR3 protein: CASSPTRGQGVWEQYF

clone size: NA
D gene: TRBD1
J gene: TRBJ2-1
V gene: TRBV7-9
CDR3 DNA: TGTGCCAGCAGCCCTCCCGGGACAGGGAGAAGTGAGCAGTTCTTC
CDR3 protein: CASSPPGTGRSEQFF

clone size: NA
D gene: NA
J gene: TRBJ1-2
V gene: TRBV18
CDR3 DNA: TGTGCCAGCTCATCGGACAGCTCCTATGGCTACACCTTC
CDR3 protein: CASSSDSSYGYTF

clone size: once
D gene: NA
J gene: TRBJ2-1
V gene: TRBV2
CDR3 DNA: TGTGCCACCCGAGGGGGGGCCTTTTACAATGAGCAGTTCTTC
CDR3 protein: CATRGGAFYNEQFF

clone size: NA
D gene: TRBD1
J gene: TRBJ1-2
V gene: TRBV28
CDR3 DNA: TGTGCCAGCAGCTCCGGGACAGCCTATGGCTACACCTTC
CDR3 protein: CASSSGTAYGYTF

clone size: NA
D gene: NA
J gene: TRBJ2-1
V gene: TRBV7-8
CDR3 DNA: TGTGCCAGCAGCACATCGTGGGGAGCCCGGGGTGAGCAGTTCTTC
CDR3 protein: CASSTSWGARGEQFF

clone size: NA
D gene: NA
J gene: TRBJ2-5
V gene: TRBV11-2
CDR3 DNA: TGTGCCAGCAGCCCCCCGGACAGTCGGGAGACCCAGTACTTC
CDR3 protein: CASSPPDSRETQYF

clone size: few
D gene: TRBD1
J gene: TRBJ1-2
V gene: TRBV28
CDR3 DNA: TGTGCCAGCTGCTCCGGGACAGGGATAGTCTATGGCTACACCTTC
CDR3 protein: CASCSGTGIVYGYTF

clone size: few
D gene: NA
J gene: TRBJ1-1
V gene: TRBV4-3
CDR3 DNA: TGCGCCAGCAGGACTTTGGGAGAGACTGAAGCTTTCTTT
CDR3 protein: CASRTLGETEAFF

clone size: NA
D gene: TRBD1
J gene: TRBJ1-2
V gene: TRBV27
CDR3 DNA: TGTGCCAGCAGTCCGGGACAGGGGGCAGCTAACTATGGCTACACCTTC
CDR3 protein: CASSPGQGAANYGYTF

clone size: NA
D gene: NA
J gene: TRBJ1-2
V gene: TRBV10-3
CDR3 DNA: TGTGCCGCTCAGGGACATGCGGATGGCTACACCTTC
CDR3 protein: CAAQGHADGYTF

clone size: few
D gene: NA
J gene: TRBJ2-7
V gene: TRBV7-2
CDR3 DNA: TGTGCCAGCAGCTTAGAGCGGCGGTACGAGCAGTACTTC
CDR3 protein: CASSLERRYEQYF

clone size: NA
D gene: TRBD2
J gene: TRBJ2-5
V gene: TRBV11-3
CDR3 DNA: TGTGCCAGCAGCCCCCGGACTAGTCAAGAGACCCAGTACTTC
CDR3 protein: CASSPRTSQETQYF

clone size: few
D gene: TRBD1
J gene: TRBJ2-1
V gene: TRBV10-3
CDR3 DNA: TGTGCCATCAGTGTTCGACAGGGGGAGCGTTACAATGAGCAGTTCTTC
CDR3 protein: CAISVRQGERYNEQFF

clone size: few
D gene: TRBD2
J gene: TRBJ2-2
V gene: TRBV5-1
CDR3 DNA: TGCGCCAGCAGCACGGGACTAGCGGCGAACACCGGGGAGCTGTTTTTT
CDR3 protein: CASSTGLAANTGELFF

clone size: few
D gene: TRBD1
J gene: TRBJ1-5
V gene: TRBV7-9
CDR3 DNA: TGTGCCAGCAGCTTAGGACAGGGAAGATGGTCTTTT
CDR3 protein: CASSLGQGRWSF

clone size: few
D gene: NA
J gene: TRBJ1-2
V gene: TRBV4-2
CDR3 DNA: TGTGCCAGCAGCCTTGGCCTGATTAACTATGGCTACACCTTC
CDR3 protein: CASSLGLINYGYTF

clone size: few
D gene: NA
J gene: TRBJ2-3
V gene: TRBV5-1
CDR3 DNA: TGCGCCAGCAGCTTGGGGGCAGGGCCAGGCACAGATACGCAGTATTTT
CDR3 protein: CASSLGAGPGTDTQYF

clone size: NA
D gene: NA
J gene: TRBJ2-7
V gene: TRBV5-4
CDR3 DNA: TGTGCCAGCAGCTGGGGGGACGAAAGCGCGTACTTC
CDR3 protein: CASSWGDESAYF

clone size: few
D gene: TRBD1
J gene: TRBJ1-6
V gene: TRBV7-9
CDR3 DNA: TGTGCCAGCAGCTCGGGGACAGGGGGAAATTCACCCCTCCACTTT
CDR3 protein: CASSSGTGGNSPLHF

clone size: few
D gene: TRBD2
J gene: TRBJ2-1
V gene: TRBV11-2
CDR3 DNA: TGTGCCAGCAGGGGGGGGAAAGTCCTCAATGAGCAGTTCTTC
CDR3 protein: CASRGGKVLNEQFF

clone size: few
D gene: NA
J gene: TRBJ1-6
V gene: TRBV11-2
CDR3 DNA: TGTGCCAGCAGCTTACGTCATTCACCCCTCCACTTT
CDR3 protein: CASSLRHSPLHF

clone size: NA
D gene: NA
J gene: TRBJ1-1
V gene: TRBV5-8
CDR3 DNA: TGTGCCAGCAACATACGGGATTCCGAAGCTTTCTTT
CDR3 protein: CASNIRDSEAFF

clone size: many
D gene: NA
J gene: TRBJ2-7
V gene: TRBV29-1
CDR3 DNA: TGCAGCGTTGGGGCCTACTACGAGCAGTACTTC
CDR3 protein: CSVGAYYEQYF

clone size: few
D gene: NA
J gene: TRBJ2-7
V gene: TRBV28
CDR3 DNA: TGTGCCAGCAGGCCCCGGGGGAGCCACGAGCAGTACTTC
CDR3 protein: CASRPRGSHEQYF

clone size: NA
D gene: NA
J gene: TRBJ1-2
V gene: TRBV14
CDR3 DNA: TGTGCCAGCAGCCAGAGCGACCTCTACACCTTC
CDR3 protein: CASSQSDLYTF

clone size: NA
D gene: TRBD2
J gene: TRBJ2-7
V gene: TRBV14
CDR3 DNA: TGTGCCAGCAGCCGAGGGACTAGCGGGGGGGCCCGGTACGAGCAGTACTTC
CDR3 protein: CASSRGTSGGARYEQYF

clone size: few
D gene: NA
J gene: TRBJ1-5
V gene: TRBV7-9
CDR3 DNA: TGTGCCAGCAGCTTCGACAGTAGCAATCAGCCCCAGCATTTT
CDR3 protein: CASSFDSSNQPQHF

clone size: few
D gene: TRBD2
J gene: TRBJ2-1
V gene: TRBV2
CDR3 DNA: TGTGCCAGCAAACCCGGGACTAGCGGCTACAATGAGCAGTTCTTC
CDR3 protein: CASKPGTSGYNEQFF

clone size: NA
D gene: NA
J gene: TRBJ1-2
V gene: TRBV7-2
CDR3 DNA: TGTGCCAGCAGCTTATACTCTGGCTACACCTTC
CDR3 protein: CASSLYSGYTF

clone size: few
D gene: TRBD2
J gene: TRBJ2-3
V gene: TRBV2
CDR3 DNA: TGTGCCAGCAGCCCAACGGGTAGCGGGGCGGTGGATACGCAGTATTTT
CDR3 protein: CASSPTGSGAVDTQYF

clone size: NA
D gene: NA
J gene: TRBJ2-5
V gene: TRBV7-9
CDR3 DNA: TGTGCCAGCAGCTTCCGGCGGGACCTCCAAGAGACCCAGTACTTC
CDR3 protein: CASSFRRDLQETQYF

clone size: NA
D gene: TRBD2
J gene: TRBJ2-3
V gene: TRBV5-1
CDR3 DNA: TGCGCCAGCAGCTTGGGAACTAGCGGGGTTGCAGATACGCAGTATTTT
CDR3 protein: CASSLGTSGVADTQYF

clone size: NA
D gene: NA
J gene: TRBJ1-1
V gene: TRBV6-5
CDR3 DNA: TGTGCCAGCAGTCAAGACACCCGAGCAGCTTTCTTT
CDR3 protein: CASSQDTRAAFF

clone size: NA
D gene: NA
J gene: TRBJ1-4
V gene: TRBV7-9
CDR3 DNA: TGTGCCAGCAGCCCGTGGCGGGGCCAGGGTGAAAAACTGTTTTTT
CDR3 protein: CASSPWRGQGEKLFF

clone size: few
D gene: NA
J gene: TRBJ2-5
V gene: TRBV28
CDR3 DNA: TGTGCCAGCAGCCGCGACACCCAAGAGACCCAGTACTTC
CDR3 protein: CASSRDTQETQYF

clone size: few
D gene: NA
J gene: TRBJ2-7
V gene: TRBV6-6
CDR3 DNA: TGTGCCAGCAGTCGCCCCCCCCAGGAGCAGTACTTC
CDR3 protein: CASSRPPQEQYF

clone size: few
D gene: TRBD1
J gene: TRBJ2-7
V gene: TRBV6-1
CDR3 DNA: TGTGCCAGCAAACGACAGGGGGCCGACGAGCAGTACTTC
CDR3 protein: CASKRQGADEQYF

clone size: few
D gene: TRBD1
J gene: TRBJ2-3
V gene: TRBV30
CDR3 DNA: TGTGCCTGGAGTCTGGGACAGAGCACAGATACGCAGTATTTT
CDR3 protein: CAWSLGQSTDTQYF

clone size: NA
D gene: NA
J gene: TRBJ2-3
V gene: TRBV4-1
CDR3 DNA: TGCGCCAGCAGCCAAGAAGCAGGGGCGTCCAGTAGCACAGATACGCAGTATTTT
CDR3 protein: CASSQEAGASSSTDTQYF

clone size: NA
D gene: NA
J gene: TRBJ2-6
V gene: TRBV6-6
CDR3 DNA: TGTGCCAGCAGTCGCCCCGGGGGGGCCAACGTCCTGACTTTC
CDR3 protein: CASSRPGGANVLTF

clone size: few
D gene: NA
J gene: TRBJ2-3
V gene: TRBV10-1
CDR3 DNA: TGCGCCAGCGCTGCGAGCCTAGTGGGTACGCAGTATTTT
CDR3 protein: CASAASLVGTQYF

clone size: NA
D gene: TRBD1
J gene: TRBJ1-2
V gene: TRBV28
CDR3 DNA: TGTGCCAGCAGTTCAGGACAGGGGGAAATGCATGGCTACACCTTC
CDR3 protein: CASSSGQGEMHGYTF

clone size: few
D gene: NA
J gene: TRBJ1-6
V gene: TRBV7-9
CDR3 DNA: TGTGCCAGCAGCCTAGTGACAGAGGATCCCCTCCACTTT
CDR3 protein: CASSLVTEDPLHF

clone size: few
D gene: NA
J gene: TRBJ1-5
V gene: TRBV5-8
CDR3 DNA: TGTGCCAGCAGCTTGGGACAGGTCAATCAGCCCCAGCATTTT
CDR3 protein: CASSLGQVNQPQHF